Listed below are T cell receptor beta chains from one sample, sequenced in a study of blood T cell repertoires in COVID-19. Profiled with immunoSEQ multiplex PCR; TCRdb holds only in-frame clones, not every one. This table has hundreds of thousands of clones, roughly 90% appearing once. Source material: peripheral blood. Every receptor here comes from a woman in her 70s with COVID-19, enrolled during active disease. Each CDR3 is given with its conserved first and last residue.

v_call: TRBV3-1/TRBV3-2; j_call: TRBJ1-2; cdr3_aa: CASSQDDRGYGYTF
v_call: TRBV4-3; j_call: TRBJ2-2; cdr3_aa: CASSQSDRGTAGELFF
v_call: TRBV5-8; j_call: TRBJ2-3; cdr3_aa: CASSPRQGRPDTQYF
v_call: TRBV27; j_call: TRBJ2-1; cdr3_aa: CATGQAYNEQFF
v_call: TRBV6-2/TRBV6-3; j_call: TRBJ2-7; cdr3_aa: CASSYGIAGVYEQYF
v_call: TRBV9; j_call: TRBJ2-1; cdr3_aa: CASSPPVGADEQFF
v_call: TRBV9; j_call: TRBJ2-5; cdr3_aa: CASSVGGGAGETQYF
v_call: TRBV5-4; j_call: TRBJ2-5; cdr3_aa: CASHYTGQETQYF
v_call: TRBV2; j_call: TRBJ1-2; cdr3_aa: CASSRQVGYGYTF
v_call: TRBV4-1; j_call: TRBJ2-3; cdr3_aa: CASSPSGGPTSTDTQYF
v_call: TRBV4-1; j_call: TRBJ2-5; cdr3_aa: CASSRDQTGNMETQYF
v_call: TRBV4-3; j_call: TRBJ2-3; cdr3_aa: CASSPGVGTDTQYF
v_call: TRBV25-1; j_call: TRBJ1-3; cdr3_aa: CASSEYGYSGNTIYF
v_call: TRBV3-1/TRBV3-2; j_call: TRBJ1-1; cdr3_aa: CASSQASGNTEAFF
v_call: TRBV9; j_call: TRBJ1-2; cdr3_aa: CASSTTGGYTF
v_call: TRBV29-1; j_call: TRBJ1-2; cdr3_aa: CSVDGTAGRGYTF
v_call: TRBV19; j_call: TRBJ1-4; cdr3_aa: CASSTGYGEKLFF
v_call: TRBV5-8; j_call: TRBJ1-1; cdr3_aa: CASSFGGANTEAFF
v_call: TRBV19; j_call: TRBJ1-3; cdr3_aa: CASTRSSGNTIYF
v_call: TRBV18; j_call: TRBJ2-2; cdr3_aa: CASSPDLQGTGELFF
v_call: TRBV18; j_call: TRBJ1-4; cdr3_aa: CASSPQGAPNEKLFF
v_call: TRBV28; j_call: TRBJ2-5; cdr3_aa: CASSPYRGRETQYF
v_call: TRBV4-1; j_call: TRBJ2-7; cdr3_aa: CASSQGPGGAYEQYF
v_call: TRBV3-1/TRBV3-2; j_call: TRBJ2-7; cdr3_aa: CASSQANYEQYF
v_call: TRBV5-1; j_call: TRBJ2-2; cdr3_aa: CASSKPGTTGELFF
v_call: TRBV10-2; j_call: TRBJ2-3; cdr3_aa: CASSALLLAGDGDTQYF
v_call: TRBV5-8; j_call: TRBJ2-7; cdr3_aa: CASSLEGQKYF